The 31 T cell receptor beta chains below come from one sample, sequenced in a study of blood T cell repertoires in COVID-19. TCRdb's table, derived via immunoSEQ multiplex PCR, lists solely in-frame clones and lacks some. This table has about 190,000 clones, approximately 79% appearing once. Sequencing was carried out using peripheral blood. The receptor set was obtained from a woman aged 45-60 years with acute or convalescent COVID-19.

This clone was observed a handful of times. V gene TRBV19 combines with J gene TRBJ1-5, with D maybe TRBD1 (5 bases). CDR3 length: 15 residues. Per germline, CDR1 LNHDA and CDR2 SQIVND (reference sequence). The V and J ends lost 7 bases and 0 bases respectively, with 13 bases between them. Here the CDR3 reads CASITGGYSNQPQHF. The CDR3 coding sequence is TGTGCCAGTATCACAGGTGGATATAGCAATCAGCCCCAGCATTTT.

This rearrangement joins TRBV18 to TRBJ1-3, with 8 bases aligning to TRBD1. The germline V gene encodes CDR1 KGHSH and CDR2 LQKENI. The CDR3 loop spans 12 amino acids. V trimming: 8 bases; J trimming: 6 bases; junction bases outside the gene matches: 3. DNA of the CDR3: TGTGCCAGCGCGACAGGGGAAAACACCATATATTTT. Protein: CASATGENTIYF. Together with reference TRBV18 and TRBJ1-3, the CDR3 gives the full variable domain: NAGVMQNPRHLVRRRGQEARLRCSPMKGHSHVYWYRQLPEEGLKFMVYLQKENIIDESGMPKERFSAEFPKEGPSILRIQQVVRGDSAAYFCASATGENTIYFGEGSWLTVV.

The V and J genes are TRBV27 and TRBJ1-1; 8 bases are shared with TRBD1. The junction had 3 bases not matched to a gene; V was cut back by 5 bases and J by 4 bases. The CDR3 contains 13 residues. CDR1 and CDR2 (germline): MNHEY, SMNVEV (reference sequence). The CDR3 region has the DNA TGTGCCAGCAGTCTCCAGGGGGCCACTGAAGCTTTCTTT. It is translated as CASSLQGATEAFF.

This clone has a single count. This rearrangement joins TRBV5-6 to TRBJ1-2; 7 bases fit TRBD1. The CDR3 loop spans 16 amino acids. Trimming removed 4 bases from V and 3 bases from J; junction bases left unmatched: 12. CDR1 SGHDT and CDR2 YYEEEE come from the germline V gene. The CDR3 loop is CASSPLGTANDYGYTF. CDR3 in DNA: TGTGCCAGCAGCCCTCTCGGGACAGCTAATGACTATGGCTACACCTTC.

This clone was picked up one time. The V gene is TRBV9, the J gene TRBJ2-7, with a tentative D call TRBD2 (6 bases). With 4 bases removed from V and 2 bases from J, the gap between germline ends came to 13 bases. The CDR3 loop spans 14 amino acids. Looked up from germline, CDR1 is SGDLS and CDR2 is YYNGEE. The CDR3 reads CASSPTGLTYEQYF. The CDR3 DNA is TGTGCCAGCAGCCCAACGGGACTCACCTACGAGCAGTACTTC.

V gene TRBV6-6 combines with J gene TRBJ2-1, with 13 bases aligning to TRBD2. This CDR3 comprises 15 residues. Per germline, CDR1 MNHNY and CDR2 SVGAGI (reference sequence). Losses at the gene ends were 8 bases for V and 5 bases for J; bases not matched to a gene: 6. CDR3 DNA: TGTGCCAGCTACCTACTAGCGGGAGGGCACAATGAGCAGTTCTTC. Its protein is CASYLLAGGHNEQFF.

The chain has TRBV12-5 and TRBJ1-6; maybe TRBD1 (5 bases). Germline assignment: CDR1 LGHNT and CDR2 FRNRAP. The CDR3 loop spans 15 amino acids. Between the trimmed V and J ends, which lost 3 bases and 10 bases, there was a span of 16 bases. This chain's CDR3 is CASGLAQGLGSPLHF. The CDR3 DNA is TGTGCTAGTGGTTTAGCCCAGGGTTTGGGATCACCCCTCCACTTT.

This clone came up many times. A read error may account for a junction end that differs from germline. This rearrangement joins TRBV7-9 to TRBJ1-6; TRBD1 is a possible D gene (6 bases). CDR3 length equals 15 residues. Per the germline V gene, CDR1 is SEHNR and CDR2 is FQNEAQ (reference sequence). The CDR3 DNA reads TGTGCCAGCAGTCAAGGACAGTCCTCTAATTCACCCCTCCACTTT. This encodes CASSQGQSSNSPLHF.

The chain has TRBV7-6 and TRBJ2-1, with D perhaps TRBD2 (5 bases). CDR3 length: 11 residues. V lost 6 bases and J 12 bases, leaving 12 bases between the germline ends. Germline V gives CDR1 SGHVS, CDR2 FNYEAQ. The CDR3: CASSSSSLQFF. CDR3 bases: TGTGCCAGCAGTTCATCTAGCTTGCAGTTCTTC.

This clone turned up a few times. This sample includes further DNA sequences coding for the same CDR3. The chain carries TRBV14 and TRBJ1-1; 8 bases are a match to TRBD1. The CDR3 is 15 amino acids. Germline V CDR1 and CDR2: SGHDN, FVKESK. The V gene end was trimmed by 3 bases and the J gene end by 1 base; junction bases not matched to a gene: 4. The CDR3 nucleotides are TGTGCCAGCAGCCAGCTGACAGGGGCGAACACTGAAGCTTTCTTT. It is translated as CASSQLTGANTEAFF.

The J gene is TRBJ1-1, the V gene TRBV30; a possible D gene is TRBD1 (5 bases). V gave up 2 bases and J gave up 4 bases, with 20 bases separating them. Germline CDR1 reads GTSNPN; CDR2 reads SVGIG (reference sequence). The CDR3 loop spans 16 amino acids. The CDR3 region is CAWSLRGPLKGTEAFF. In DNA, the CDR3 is TGTGCCTGGAGTTTGCGGGGCCCGCTTAAGGGCACTGAAGCTTTCTTT.

The CDR3 coding sequence is TGTGCCAGCTCGTTACCCGGGGGGGGAAAAGTTGGAAAACTGTTTTTT. It yields the protein CASSLPGGGKVGKLFF. The chain recombines TRBV28 with TRBJ1-4; maybe TRBD1 (5 bases). The germline V gene encodes CDR1 MDHEN and CDR2 SYDVKM. V lost 8 bases and J lost 10, with 26 bases in between. The CDR3 consists of 16 residues.

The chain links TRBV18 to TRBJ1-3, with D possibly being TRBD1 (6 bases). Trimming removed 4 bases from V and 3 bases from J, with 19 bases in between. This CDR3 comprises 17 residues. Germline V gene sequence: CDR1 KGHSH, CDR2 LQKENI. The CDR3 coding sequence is TGTGCCAGCTCACACCAGACAGGATCCTTAAGTGGAAACACCATATATTTT. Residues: CASSHQTGSLSGNTIYF. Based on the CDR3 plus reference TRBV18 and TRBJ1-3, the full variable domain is NAGVMQNPRHLVRRRGQEARLRCSPMKGHSHVYWYRQLPEEGLKFMVYLQKENIIDESGMPKERFSAEFPKEGPSILRIQQVVRGDSAAYFCASSHQTGSLSGNTIYFGEGSWLTVV.

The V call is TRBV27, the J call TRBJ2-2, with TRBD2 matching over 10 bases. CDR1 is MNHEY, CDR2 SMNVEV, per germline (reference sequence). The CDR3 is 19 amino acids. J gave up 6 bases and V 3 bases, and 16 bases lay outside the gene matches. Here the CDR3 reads CASSLFVGLAGEDAGELFF. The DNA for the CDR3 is TGTGCCAGCAGTTTGTTTGTTGGCCTAGCGGGAGAGGATGCCGGGGAGCTGTTTTTT.

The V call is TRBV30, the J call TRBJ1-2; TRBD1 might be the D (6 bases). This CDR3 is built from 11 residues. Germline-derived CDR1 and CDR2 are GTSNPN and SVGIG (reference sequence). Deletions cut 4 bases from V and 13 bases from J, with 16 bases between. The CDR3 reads CAWNRGGAGTF. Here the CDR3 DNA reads TGTGCCTGGAATCGAGGGGGGGCCGGCACCTTC.

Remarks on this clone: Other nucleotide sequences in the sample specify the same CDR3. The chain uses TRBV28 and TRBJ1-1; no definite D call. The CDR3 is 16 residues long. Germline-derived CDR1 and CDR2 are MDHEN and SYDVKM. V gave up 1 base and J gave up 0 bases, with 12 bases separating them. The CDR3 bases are TGTGCCAGCAGTTTATTAAGTGGAGGTATGAACACTGAAGCTTTCTTT. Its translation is CASSLLSGGMNTEAFF.

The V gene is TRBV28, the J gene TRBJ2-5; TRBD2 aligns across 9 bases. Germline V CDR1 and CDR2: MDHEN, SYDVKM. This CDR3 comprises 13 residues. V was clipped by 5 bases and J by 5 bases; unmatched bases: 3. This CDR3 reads CASSGTSPETQYF. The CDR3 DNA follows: TGTGCCAGCAGTGGGACTAGCCCGGAGACCCAGTACTTC.

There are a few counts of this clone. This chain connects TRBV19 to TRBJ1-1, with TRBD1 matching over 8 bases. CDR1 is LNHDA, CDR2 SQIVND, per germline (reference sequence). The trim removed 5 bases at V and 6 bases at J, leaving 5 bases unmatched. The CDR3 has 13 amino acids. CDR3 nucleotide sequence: TGTGCCAGTAGTGTGAAACAGGGGGCTGAAGCTTTCTTT. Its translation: CASSVKQGAEAFF.

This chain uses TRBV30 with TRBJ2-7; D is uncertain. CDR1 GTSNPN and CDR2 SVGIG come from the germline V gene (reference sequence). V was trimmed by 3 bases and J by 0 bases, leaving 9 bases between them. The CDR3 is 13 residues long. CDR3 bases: TGTGCCTGGAGCACACGGAGCTCCTACGAGCAGTACTTC. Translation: CAWSTRSSYEQYF. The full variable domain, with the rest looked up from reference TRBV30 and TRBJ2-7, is SQTIHQWPATLVQPVGSPLSLECTVEGTSNPNLYWYRQAAGRGLQLLFYSVGIGQISSEVPQNLSASRPQDRQFILSSKKLLLSDSGFYLCAWSTRSSYEQYFGPGTRLTVT.

CDR3 DNA sequence: TGTGCCACCAGTGATGGAGCAGGGATAGATACGCAGTATTTT. Amino acid sequence: CATSDGAGIDTQYF. The chain combines TRBV24-1 with TRBJ2-3, with D perhaps matching TRBD1 (5 bases). The CDR3 has 14 residues. CDR1 and CDR2 from the germline V gene are KGHDR and SFDVKD. V was pared by 3 bases and J by 5 bases, with 11 bases between.

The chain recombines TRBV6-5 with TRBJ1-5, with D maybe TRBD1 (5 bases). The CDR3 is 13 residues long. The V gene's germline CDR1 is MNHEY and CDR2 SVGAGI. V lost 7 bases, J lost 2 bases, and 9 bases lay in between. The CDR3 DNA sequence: TGTGCCAGCATCGGACATGGCAATCAGCCCCAGCATTTT. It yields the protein CASIGHGNQPQHF.

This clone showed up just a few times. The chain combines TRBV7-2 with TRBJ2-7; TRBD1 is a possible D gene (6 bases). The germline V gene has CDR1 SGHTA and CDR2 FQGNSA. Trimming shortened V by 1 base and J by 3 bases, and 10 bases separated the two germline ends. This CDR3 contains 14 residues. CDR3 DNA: TGTGCCAGCAGCTTAGTTGAGGGGGACTACGAGCAGTACTTC. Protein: CASSLVEGDYEQYF.

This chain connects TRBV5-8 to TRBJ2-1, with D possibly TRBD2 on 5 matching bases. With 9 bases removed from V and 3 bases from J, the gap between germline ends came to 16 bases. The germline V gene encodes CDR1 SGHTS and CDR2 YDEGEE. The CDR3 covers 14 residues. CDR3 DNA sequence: TGTGCCACGACCCGCGGGTCTGGCTACAATGAGCAGTTCTTC. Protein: CATTRGSGYNEQFF. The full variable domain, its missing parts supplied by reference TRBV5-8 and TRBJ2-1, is EAGVTQSPTHLIKTRGQQATLRCSPISGHTSVYWYQQALGLGLQFLLWYDEGEERNRGNFPPRFSGRQFPNYSSELNVNALELEDSALYLCATTRGSGYNEQFFGPGTRLTVL.

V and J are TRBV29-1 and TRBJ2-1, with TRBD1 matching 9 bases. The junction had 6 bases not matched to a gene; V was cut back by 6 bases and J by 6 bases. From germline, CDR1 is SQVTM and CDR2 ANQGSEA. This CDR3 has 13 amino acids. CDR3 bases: TGCAGCGTCGGGACAGGGTTTGCCAATGAGCAGTTCTTC. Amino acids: CSVGTGFANEQFF.

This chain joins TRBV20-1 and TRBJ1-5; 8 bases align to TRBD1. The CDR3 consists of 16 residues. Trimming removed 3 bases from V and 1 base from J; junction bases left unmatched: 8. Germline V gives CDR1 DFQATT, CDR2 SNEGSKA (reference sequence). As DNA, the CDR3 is TGCAGTGCTAGTAAACAGGGACAGGCGAGCAATCAGCCCCAGCATTTT. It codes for CSASKQGQASNQPQHF.

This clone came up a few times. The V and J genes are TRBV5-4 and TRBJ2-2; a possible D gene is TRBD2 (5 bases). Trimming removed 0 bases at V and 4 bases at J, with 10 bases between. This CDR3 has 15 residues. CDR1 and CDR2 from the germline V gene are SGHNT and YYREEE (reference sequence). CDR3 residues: CASSLGGPRTGELFF. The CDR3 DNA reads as TGTGCCAGCAGCTTGGGAGGGCCTCGCACCGGGGAGCTGTTTTTT. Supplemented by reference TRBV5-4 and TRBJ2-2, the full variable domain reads ETGVTQSPTHLIKTRGQQVTLRCSSQSGHNTVSWYQQALGQGPQFIFQYYREEENGRGNFPPRFSGLQFPNYSSELNVNALELDDSALYLCASSLGGPRTGELFFGEGSRLTVL.

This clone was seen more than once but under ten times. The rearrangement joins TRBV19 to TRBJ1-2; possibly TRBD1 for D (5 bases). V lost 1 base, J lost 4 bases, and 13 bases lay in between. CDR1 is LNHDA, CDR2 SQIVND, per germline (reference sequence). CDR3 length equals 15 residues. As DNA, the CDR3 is TGTGCCAGTAGTATAGCGGGTCGGCAGGGCTATGGCTACACCTTC. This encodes CASSIAGRQGYGYTF.

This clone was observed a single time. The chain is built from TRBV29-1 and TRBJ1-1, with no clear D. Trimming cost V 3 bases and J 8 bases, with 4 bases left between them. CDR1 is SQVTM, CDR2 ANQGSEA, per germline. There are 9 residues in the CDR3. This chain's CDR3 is CSVEAEAFF. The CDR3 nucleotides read TGCAGCGTTGAGGCAGAAGCTTTCTTT.

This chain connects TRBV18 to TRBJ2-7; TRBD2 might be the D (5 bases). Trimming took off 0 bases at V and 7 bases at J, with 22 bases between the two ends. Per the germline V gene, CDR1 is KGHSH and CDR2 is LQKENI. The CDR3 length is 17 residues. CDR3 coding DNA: TGTGCCAGCTCACCACCGGTGAGAGCGCGGGCCCCCCGGGAGCAGTACTTC. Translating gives CASSPPVRARAPREQYF.

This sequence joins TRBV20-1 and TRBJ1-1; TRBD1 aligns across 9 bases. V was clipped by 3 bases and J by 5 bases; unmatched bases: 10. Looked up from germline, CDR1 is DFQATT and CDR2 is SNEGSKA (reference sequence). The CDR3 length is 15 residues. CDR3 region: CSASERTGVDTEAFF. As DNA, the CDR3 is TGCAGTGCTAGTGAGAGGACAGGGGTGGATACTGAAGCTTTCTTT.

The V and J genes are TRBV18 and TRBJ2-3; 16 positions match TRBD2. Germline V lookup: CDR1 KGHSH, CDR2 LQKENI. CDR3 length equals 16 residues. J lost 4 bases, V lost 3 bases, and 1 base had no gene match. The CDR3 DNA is TGTGCCAGCTCACCGGGACTAGCGGGAGGGTCAGATACGCAGTATTTT. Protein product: CASSPGLAGGSDTQYF.